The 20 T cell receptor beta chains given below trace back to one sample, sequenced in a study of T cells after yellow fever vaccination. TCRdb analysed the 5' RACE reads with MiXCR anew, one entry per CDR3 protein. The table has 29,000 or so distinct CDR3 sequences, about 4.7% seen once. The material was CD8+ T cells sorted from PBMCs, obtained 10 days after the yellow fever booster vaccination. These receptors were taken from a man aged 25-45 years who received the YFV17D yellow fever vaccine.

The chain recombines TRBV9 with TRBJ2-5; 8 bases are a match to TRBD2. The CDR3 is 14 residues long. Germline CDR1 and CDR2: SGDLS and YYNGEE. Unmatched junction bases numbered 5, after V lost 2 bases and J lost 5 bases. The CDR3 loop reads CASSVAGGGETQYF. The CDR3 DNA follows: TGTGCCAGCAGCGTCGCGGGAGGTGGGGAGACCCAGTACTTC.

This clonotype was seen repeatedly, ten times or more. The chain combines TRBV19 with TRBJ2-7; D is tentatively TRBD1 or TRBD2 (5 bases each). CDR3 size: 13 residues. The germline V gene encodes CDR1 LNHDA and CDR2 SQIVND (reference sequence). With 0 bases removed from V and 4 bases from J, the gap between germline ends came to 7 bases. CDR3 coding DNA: TGTGCCAGTAGTATAGAGGGGGAATACGAGCAGTACTTC. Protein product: CASSIEGEYEQYF.

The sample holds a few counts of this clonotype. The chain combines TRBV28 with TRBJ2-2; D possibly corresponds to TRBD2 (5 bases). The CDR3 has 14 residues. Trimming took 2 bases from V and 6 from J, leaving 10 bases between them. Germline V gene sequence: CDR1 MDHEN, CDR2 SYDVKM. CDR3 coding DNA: TGTGCCAGCAGTTTAGAACTGAGGGCCGGGGAGCTGTTTTTT. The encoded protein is CASSLELRAGELFF.

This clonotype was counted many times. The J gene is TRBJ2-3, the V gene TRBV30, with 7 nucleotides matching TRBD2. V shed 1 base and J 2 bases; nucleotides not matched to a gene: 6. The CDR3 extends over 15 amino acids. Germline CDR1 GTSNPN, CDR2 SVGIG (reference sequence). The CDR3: CAWSDLAENTDTQYF. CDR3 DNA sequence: TGTGCCTGGAGTGACCTAGCGGAAAACACAGATACGCAGTATTTT.

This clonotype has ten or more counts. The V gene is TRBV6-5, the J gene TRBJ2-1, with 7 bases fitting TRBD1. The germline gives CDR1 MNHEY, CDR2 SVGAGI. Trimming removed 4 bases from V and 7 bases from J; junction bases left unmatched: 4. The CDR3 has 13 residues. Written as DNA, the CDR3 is TGTGCCAGCAGTTCGGCAGGGGGTAATGAGCAGTTCTTC. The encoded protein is CASSSAGGNEQFF.

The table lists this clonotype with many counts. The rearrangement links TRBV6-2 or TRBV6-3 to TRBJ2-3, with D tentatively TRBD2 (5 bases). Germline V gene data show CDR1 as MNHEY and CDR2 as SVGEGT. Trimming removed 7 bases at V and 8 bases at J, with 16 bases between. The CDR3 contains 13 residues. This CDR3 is CASTGPTSTTQYF. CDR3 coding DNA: TGTGCCAGCACCGGGCCCACTAGTACTACGCAGTATTTT.

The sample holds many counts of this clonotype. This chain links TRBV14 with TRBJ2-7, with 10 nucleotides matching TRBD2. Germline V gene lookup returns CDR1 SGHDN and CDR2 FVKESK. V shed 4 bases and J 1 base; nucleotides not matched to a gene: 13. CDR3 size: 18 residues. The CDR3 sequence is CASSPTSQREGRSYEQYF. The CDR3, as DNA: TGTGCCAGCAGCCCAACGAGTCAGCGGGAGGGTAGATCCTACGAGCAGTACTTC.

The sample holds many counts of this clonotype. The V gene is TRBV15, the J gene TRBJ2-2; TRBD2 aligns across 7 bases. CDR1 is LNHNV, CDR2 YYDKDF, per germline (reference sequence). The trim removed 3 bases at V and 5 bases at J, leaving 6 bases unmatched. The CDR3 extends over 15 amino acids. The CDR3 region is CATSSGGSVTGELFF. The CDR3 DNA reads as TGTGCCACCAGCAGCGGCGGGAGTGTAACCGGGGAGCTGTTTTTT.

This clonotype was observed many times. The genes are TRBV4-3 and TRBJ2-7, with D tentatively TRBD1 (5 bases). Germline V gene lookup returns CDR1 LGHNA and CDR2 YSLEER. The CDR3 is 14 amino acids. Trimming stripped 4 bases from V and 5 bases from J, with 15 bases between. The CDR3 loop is CASSRSQGLDEQYF. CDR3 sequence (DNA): TGCGCCAGCAGCCGTTCTCAGGGTCTCGACGAGCAGTACTTC.

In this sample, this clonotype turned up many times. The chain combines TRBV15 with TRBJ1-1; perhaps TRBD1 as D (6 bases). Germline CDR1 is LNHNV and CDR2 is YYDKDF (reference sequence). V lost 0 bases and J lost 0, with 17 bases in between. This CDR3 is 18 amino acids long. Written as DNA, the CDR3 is TGTGCCACCAGCAGAGAGGGGGGGCCCAGGCGATTGAACACTGAAGCTTTCTTT. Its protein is CATSREGGPRRLNTEAFF.

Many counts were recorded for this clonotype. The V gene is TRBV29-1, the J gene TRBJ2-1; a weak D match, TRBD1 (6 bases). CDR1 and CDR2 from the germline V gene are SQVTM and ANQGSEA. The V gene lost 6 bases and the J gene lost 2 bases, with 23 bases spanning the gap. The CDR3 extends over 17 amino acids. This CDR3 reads CSVQGRVLKATYNEQFF. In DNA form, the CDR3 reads TGCAGCGTGCAGGGGCGGGTTCTTAAGGCCACCTACAATGAGCAGTTCTTC.

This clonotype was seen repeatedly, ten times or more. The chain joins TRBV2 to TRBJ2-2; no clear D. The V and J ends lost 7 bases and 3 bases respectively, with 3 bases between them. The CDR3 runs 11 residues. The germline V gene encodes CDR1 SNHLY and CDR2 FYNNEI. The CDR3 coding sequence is TGTGCCAGCACTGACACCGGGGAGCTGTTTTTT. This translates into CASTDTGELFF.

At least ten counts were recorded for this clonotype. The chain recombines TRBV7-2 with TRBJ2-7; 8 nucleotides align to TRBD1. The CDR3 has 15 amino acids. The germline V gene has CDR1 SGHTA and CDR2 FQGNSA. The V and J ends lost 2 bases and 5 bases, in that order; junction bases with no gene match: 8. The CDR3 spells CASSLLLGTGNEQYF. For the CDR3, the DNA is TGTGCCAGCAGCTTATTGTTAGGGACAGGCAACGAGCAGTACTTC.

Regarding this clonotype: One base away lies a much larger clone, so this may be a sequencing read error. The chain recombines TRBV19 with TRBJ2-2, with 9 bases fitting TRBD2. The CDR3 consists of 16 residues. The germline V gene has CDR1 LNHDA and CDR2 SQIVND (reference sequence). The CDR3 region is CASRIAGVGSTGELFF. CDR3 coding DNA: TGTGCCAGTCGTATAGCGGGAGTGGGGAGCACCGGGGAGCTGTTTTTT.

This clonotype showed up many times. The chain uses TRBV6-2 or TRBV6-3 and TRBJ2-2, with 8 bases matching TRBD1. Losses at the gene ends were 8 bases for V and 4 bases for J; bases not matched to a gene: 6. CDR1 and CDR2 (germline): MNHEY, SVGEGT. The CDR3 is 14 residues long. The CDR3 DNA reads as TGTGCCAGCTATCGGACAGGGAGCACCGGGGAGCTGTTTTTT. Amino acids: CASYRTGSTGELFF.

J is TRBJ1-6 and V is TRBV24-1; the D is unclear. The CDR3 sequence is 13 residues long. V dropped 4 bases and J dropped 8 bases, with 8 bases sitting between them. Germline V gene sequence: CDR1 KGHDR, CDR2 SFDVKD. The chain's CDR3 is CATSEFGDSPLHF. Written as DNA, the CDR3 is TGTGCCACCAGTGAATTTGGGGATTCACCCCTCCACTTT.

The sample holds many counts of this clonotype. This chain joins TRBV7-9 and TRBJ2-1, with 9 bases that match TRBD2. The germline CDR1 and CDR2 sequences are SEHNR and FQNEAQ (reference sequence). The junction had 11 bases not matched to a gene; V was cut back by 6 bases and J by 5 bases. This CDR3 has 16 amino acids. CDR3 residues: CASSPIAGAPHNEQFF. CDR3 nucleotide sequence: TGTGCCAGCAGTCCAATAGCGGGAGCGCCCCACAATGAGCAGTTCTTC.

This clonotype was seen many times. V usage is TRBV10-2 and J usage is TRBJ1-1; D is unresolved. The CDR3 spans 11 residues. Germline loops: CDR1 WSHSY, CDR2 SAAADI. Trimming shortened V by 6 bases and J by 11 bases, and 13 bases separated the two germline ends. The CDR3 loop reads CASRGPSVAFF. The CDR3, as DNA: TGCGCCAGCAGAGGACCCTCTGTGGCTTTCTTT.

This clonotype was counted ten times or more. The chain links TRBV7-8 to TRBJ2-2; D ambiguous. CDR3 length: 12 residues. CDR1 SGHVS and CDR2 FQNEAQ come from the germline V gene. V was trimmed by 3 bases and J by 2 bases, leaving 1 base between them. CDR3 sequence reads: CASSFNTGELFF. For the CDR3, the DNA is TGTGCCAGCAGCTTCAACACCGGGGAGCTGTTTTTT.

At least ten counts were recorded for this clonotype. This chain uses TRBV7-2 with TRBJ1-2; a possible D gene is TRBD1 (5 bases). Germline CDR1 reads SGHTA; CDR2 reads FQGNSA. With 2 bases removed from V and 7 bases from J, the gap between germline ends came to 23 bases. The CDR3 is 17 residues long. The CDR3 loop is CASSLLASEIHRLGYTF. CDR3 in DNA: TGTGCCAGCAGCTTACTGGCCTCAGAAATTCACAGGCTTGGCTACACCTTC.